Listed below are T cell receptor beta chains from one sample, sequenced in a study of human T cells and chemical hapten exposure. A single record per CDR3 protein comes from TCRdb applying MiXCR to the RACE reads. The sample contains about 39,000 distinct CDR3 sequences, 9.5% to 15% of which appear only once. The sequencing used whole blood, collected in connection with sensitization to the hapten diphenylcyclopropenone (DPC). The receptors originated from a woman in her thirties with alopecia areata. Some clones in this sample may be carry-over from other donors' samples. CDR3s leave out the opening cysteine and the closing phenylalanine or tryptophan. Fields, in order: J gene, V gene, D gene, CDR3 protein. D genes are given only for firm matches.

TRBJ1-6	TRBV7-2	.	ASSLVAGKNSPLH
TRBJ2-7	TRBV18	TRBD1	ASSQDRGPYEQY
TRBJ2-2	TRBV18	TRBD1	ASSPTGNGASGELF
TRBJ2-7	TRBV20-1	.	SAPAPTDEQY
TRBJ1-5	TRBV6-5	TRBD1	ASSSRGSNQPQH
TRBJ2-1	TRBV7-3	TRBD2	ASSLSGGQAEQF
TRBJ2-1	TRBV7-6	TRBD2	ASSSLAGENEQF
TRBJ1-5	TRBV18	.	ASSPSGVGQPQH
TRBJ2-1	TRBV18	.	ASSPPFPIQQF
TRBJ2-1	TRBV20-1	TRBD1	SALDRGSSYNEQF
TRBJ2-5	TRBV12-3/TRBV12-4	.	ASSPTLGERRVRETQY
TRBJ2-1	TRBV20-1	TRBD2	SATPASREIDEQF
TRBJ2-7	TRBV7-6	.	ASSLATGYEQY